The 17 T cell receptor beta chains below all came from one sample that was sequenced in a study of T cells after yellow fever vaccination (dated by TCRdb to the late 2010s). Sample treatment or condition, as interpreted from the label and publication: live attenuated yellow fever vaccine strain. The library relied on 5' RACE. The instrument given in TCRdb is Illumina HiSeq 2500. TCRdb cleaned the public reads at Q25 with fastp, built clones with MiXCR and kept in-frame beta chains. Rows merge per CDR3 protein into single entries with the most common DNA and genes. This sample has more than 95,000 distinct CDR3 sequences in its table, and approximately 7% of those were observed once. Roughly 2.6% of the sample rests with the top ten. Specimen: CD4+ T cells sorted from PBMCs, collected approximately 11 days after the first yellow fever vaccination. Every receptor here comes from a man younger than 35 who received the YFV17D yellow fever vaccine.

The table lists this clonotype with many counts. The chain carries TRBV11-1 and TRBJ2-6, with 8 bases that match TRBD1. The V gene's germline CDR1 is SGHAT and CDR2 FQDESV (reference sequence). V shed 2 bases and J 2 bases; nucleotides not matched to a gene: 8. The CDR3 sequence is 18 residues long. CDR3: CASSLSQGAWTGANVLTF. The DNA of the CDR3 is TGTGCCAGCAGCTTATCGCAGGGGGCTTGGACTGGGGCCAACGTCCTGACTTTC.

This clonotype was detected ten times or more. The rearrangement uses TRBV7-2 and TRBJ1-2, with D maybe TRBD1 (5 bases). Per germline, CDR1 SGHTA and CDR2 FQGNSA. The CDR3 sequence is 16 residues long. Trimming shortened V by 6 bases and J by 0 bases, and 17 bases separated the two germline ends. CDR3 amino acids: CASSRGYLEANYGYTF. The CDR3 DNA follows: TGTGCCAGCAGTCGGGGCTATCTCGAAGCTAACTATGGCTACACCTTC.

The genes are TRBV5-8 and TRBJ2-1; D not resolved. The CDR3 contains 14 residues. The germline V gene has CDR1 SGHTS and CDR2 YDEGEE. V lost 4 bases, J lost 8 bases, and 16 bases lay in between. The CDR3 sequence is CASSPGLPWDEQFF. DNA for the CDR3: TGTGCCAGCAGCCCTGGCCTGCCCTGGGATGAGCAGTTCTTC.

At least ten counts were recorded for this clonotype. The chain has TRBV28 and TRBJ2-1; maybe TRBD1 (6 bases). Per the germline V gene, CDR1 is MDHEN and CDR2 is SYDVKM. This CDR3 is built from 15 residues. Trimming shortened V by 6 bases and J by 4 bases, and 16 bases separated the two germline ends. CDR3 loop: CASSGNRDGYNEQFF. In DNA, the CDR3 is TGTGCCAGCAGCGGGAACAGGGACGGGTACAATGAGCAGTTCTTC.

This clonotype has ten or more counts. This chain joins TRBV1 and TRBJ2-3; the table assigns TRBD1, which was not confirmed against the DNA. TRBV1 is labeled a pseudogene. The CDR3 loop spans 16 amino acids. CDR3 sequence (DNA): TGCACCAGCAGCCAAGTGCGCGGACGGACATGGCATACGCAGTATTTT. Its protein product is CTSSQVRGRTWHTQYF.

The table lists this clonotype with many counts. This rearrangement joins TRBV18 to TRBJ2-1; 7 bases agree with TRBD1. The length of the CDR3 is 13 residues. Looked up from germline, CDR1 is KGHSH and CDR2 is LQKENI. With V trimmed by 2 bases and J by 5 bases, 0 bases remained unmatched. The CDR3 here is CASSPGTDNEQFF. The CDR3, as DNA: TGTGCCAGCTCACCAGGGACAGACAATGAGCAGTTCTTC.

This clonotype appeared many times. The chain recombines TRBV7-2 with TRBJ2-3; TRBD2 might be the D (6 bases). The V end was cut by 4 bases, the J end by 2 bases, with 10 bases between. This CDR3 contains 14 residues. In germline, CDR1 is SGHTA, CDR2 FQGNSA. This CDR3 is CASSSGLYTDTQYF. CDR3 nucleotides: TGTGCCAGCAGCTCGGGACTTTACACAGATACGCAGTATTTT. Using reference TRBV7-2 and TRBJ2-3 for the parts outside the CDR3, the full variable domain is GAGVSQSPSNKVTEKGKDVELRCDPISGHTALYWYRQSLGQGLEFLIYFQGNSAPDKSGLPSDRFSAERTGGSVSTLTIQRTQQEDSAVYLCASSSGLYTDTQYFGPGTRLTVL.

This clonotype was seen at least ten times. The chain's CDR3 is CASSSRLGTDTQYF. The CDR3 nucleotides read TGTGCCAGCAGTTCCCGACTTGGAACAGATACGCAGTATTTT. The rearrangement joins TRBV6-2 or TRBV6-3 to TRBJ2-3, with D hard to call. V lost 4 bases, J lost 3 bases, and 11 bases lay in between. This CDR3 comprises 14 residues. CDR1 is MNHEY, CDR2 SVGEGT, per germline.

In this sample, this clonotype turned up many times. The gene calls are TRBV7-2 and TRBJ2-3, with 11 nucleotides matching TRBD2. V shed 4 bases, J shed 2 bases, and the junction held 17 bases outside the gene matches. The CDR3 totals 20 residues. Looked up from germline, CDR1 is SGHTA and CDR2 is FQGNSA. As DNA, the CDR3 is TGTGCCAGCAGCTACTACCCGAGTACATTAGCGGGGGGGCCCACAGATACGCAGTATTTT. Its protein is CASSYYPSTLAGGPTDTQYF.

This clonotype was recorded many times. The chain is built from TRBV5-1 and TRBJ1-1; maybe TRBD1 (5 bases). The germline V gene has CDR1 SGHRS and CDR2 YFSETQ. Between the trimmed V and J ends, which lost 7 bases and 0 bases, there was a span of 10 bases. This CDR3 spans 13 amino acids. CDR3 protein: CASWAGLNTEAFF. The DNA of the CDR3 is TGCGCCAGCTGGGCGGGACTGAACACTGAAGCTTTCTTT.

In its sample, this clonotype was seen many times. The V call is TRBV4-1, the J call TRBJ1-5; maybe TRBD1 (6 bases). The CDR3 contains 18 residues. The germline V and J ends were trimmed by 3 bases and 7 bases, with 25 bases remaining between them. Germline V gene lookup returns CDR1 MGHRA and CDR2 YSYEKL. CDR3 residues: CASSHLLRDTVRDQPQHF. CDR3 in DNA: TGCGCCAGCAGCCATTTACTCCGGGACACCGTTCGGGACCAGCCCCAGCATTTT.

This clonotype was found many times. The chain carries TRBV5-5 and TRBJ2-7; D may match TRBD1 or TRBD2 (6 bases each). Germline lookup yields CDR1 SGHKS and CDR2 YYEKEE (reference sequence). The CDR3 runs to 14 residues. V was cut by 0 bases and J by 3 bases, with 10 bases left in between. The CDR3 spells CASSLAEGGYEQYV. CDR3 nucleotides: TGTGCCAGCAGCTTGGCCGAGGGGGGCTACGAGCAGTACGTC.

This clonotype occurred many times. CDR3 nucleotides: TGTGCCAGCAGCCGACTCATCTCCCGGACAGGCACTGAAGCTTTCTTT. It specifies CASSRLISRTGTEAFF. The chain uses TRBV7-2 and TRBJ1-1; 7 nucleotides align to TRBD1. Germline V gives CDR1 SGHTA, CDR2 FQGNSA. With V trimmed by 5 bases and J by 4 bases, 13 bases remained unmatched. The CDR3 is 16 amino acids.

This clonotype was recorded at least ten times. V is TRBV16 and J is TRBJ2-1; no reliable D call. CDR1 KGHSY and CDR2 FQNENV come from the germline V gene. There are 14 residues in the CDR3. Trimming shortened V by 7 bases and J by 2 bases, and 12 bases separated the two germline ends. The CDR3 is CASTRADAYNEQFF. The DNA for the CDR3 is TGTGCCAGCACCCGCGCCGACGCCTACAATGAGCAGTTCTTC.

This clonotype was observed many times. The chain combines TRBV6-5 with TRBJ1-1; TRBD1 matches 9 bases. Germline V gives CDR1 MNHEY, CDR2 SVGAGI. V lost 5 bases, J lost 5 bases, and 9 bases stayed unmatched. The length of the CDR3 is 15 residues. This CDR3 reads CASSPTRQGVTEAFF. The CDR3 coding sequence is TGTGCCAGCAGTCCGACAAGACAGGGGGTAACTGAAGCTTTCTTT.

The CDR3 region is CASSQGPGVTGELFF. DNA of the CDR3: TGCGCCAGCAGCCAAGGTCCAGGGGTAACCGGGGAGCTGTTTTTT. V gene TRBV4-3 combines with J gene TRBJ2-2; D perhaps matches TRBD1 (6 bases). V lost 1 base and J lost 5, with 11 bases in between. CDR1 LGHNA and CDR2 YSLEER come from the germline V gene. The CDR3 runs 15 residues.

In this sample, this clonotype turned up a few times. The chain employs TRBV5-1 and TRBJ2-3; TRBD2 agrees at 8 bases. Germline lookup yields CDR1 SGHRS and CDR2 YFSETQ. This CDR3 is 15 amino acids long. With 2 bases clipped from V and 2 bases from J, the junction kept 4 bases outside the gene matches. This chain's CDR3 is CASSLTSGYTDTQYF. In DNA form, the CDR3 reads TGCGCCAGCAGCTTAACTAGCGGCTACACAGATACGCAGTATTTT. Looking up the rest from reference TRBV5-1 and TRBJ2-3 gives the full variable domain: KAGVTQTPRYLIKTRGQQVTLSCSPISGHRSVSWYQQTPGQGLQFLFEYFSETQRNKGNFPGRFSGRQFSNSRSEMNVSTLELGDSALYLCASSLTSGYTDTQYFGPGTRLTVL.